This T cell receptor beta chain was captured in a study of blood T cells in healthy people across ages. J lost 6 bases, V lost 6 bases, and 7 bases had no gene match. In germline, CDR1 is KGHDR, CDR2 SFDVKD. The CDR3 is made up of 14 amino acids. Study results and limitations: Long-lived donors carried more naive CD4+ cells and greater diversity than aged donors.

As for this clonotype: Its antigen is still unknown.

Through a sample-barcoded 5' primer and a J-beta primer mix, a second PCR was run for about 6 to 11 cycles. Carrying 12 random nucleotides, a template-switch adaptor labeled each individual cDNA molecule. Researchers report that each sample yielded at least 3 million CDR3-containing paired-end reads. TCRdb independently ran MiXCR on the 5' RACE reads; one entry per CDR3 protein. Of about 590,000 distinct CDR3 sequences listed, about 30% are singletons. Sequencing was done on a sample of blood. This clonotype was obtained from a woman aged 80 or over in good health. This chain links TRBV24-1 with TRBJ2-3; 8 bases agree with TRBD1. The CDR3 DNA reads as TGTGCCACCAGTATAGGACAGGGAGCGGATACGCAGTATTTT. This translates into CATSIGQGADTQYF.